What follows describes a single T cell receptor (beta chain). Antigen: not known. Authors' data handling: Junction-only immunoSEQ data arrived without quality scores, meaning filtering differed. Sequencing used immunoSEQ multiplex PCR; TCRdb keeps in-frame clones, though not all of them. Clone size and the V and J calls come from that table; the DNA yielded D and trimming. This table has about 2,100,000 clones, 90% to 95% appearing once. Naive-designated CD8 cells lacked CD45RO, were positively enriched for CCR7, and omitted terminally differentiated effector memory CD45RA+ cells. From germline, CDR1 is SGDLS and CDR2 YYNGEE. This CDR3 spans 15 amino acids. V was shortened by 0 bases and J by 4 bases, with 14 bases between the two germline ends. This record comes from a study of shared clonotypes between healthy human individuals. Whole-study results and caveats: Around 4.7% was the fraction of naive CD4 clonotypes found shared across a few donors. Tissues were not sampled, only blood, and their repertoires likely differ.

Sequencing was performed on naive CD8+ T cells from PBMCs. The clonotype originates from a man aged 18 to 29 in good health. Some clones in this sample may be carry-over from other donors' samples. The J gene is TRBJ2-7, the V gene TRBV9; TRBD1 is a possible D gene (5 bases). In DNA form, the CDR3 reads TGTGCCAGCAGCGTAGCAGACAGTAAGGTATACGAGCAGTACTTC. Translated, it gives CASSVADSKVYEQYF.